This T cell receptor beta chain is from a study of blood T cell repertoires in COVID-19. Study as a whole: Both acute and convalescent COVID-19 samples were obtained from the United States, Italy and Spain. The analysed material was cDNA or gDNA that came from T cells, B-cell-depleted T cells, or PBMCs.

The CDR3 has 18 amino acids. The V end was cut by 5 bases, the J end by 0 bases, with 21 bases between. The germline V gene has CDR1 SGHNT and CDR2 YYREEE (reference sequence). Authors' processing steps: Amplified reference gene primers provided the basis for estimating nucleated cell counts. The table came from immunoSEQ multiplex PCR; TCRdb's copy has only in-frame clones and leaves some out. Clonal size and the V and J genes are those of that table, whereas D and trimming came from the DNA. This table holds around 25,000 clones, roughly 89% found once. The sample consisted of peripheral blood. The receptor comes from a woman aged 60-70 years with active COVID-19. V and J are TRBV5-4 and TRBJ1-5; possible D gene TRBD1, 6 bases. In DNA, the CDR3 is TGTGCCAGCAGAGTCGTCTGTGACAGGCGGATTAGCAATCAGCCCCAGCATTTT. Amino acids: CASRVVCDRRISNQPQHF.